A selection of T cell receptor beta chains follows, all from one sample in a study of blood T cell repertoires in COVID-19. Assay used: immunoSEQ multiplex PCR; TCRdb lists only in-frame clones, some missing. The table has approximately 85,000 clones, 80% to 90% seen once. Material for sequencing was peripheral blood. The receptor set was obtained from a human donor in a cohort sampled during active COVID-19. CDR3s include the opening cysteine and the closing phenylalanine or tryptophan. Each record gives: D gene, clone size, V gene, J gene, CDR3 protein, CDR3 DNA. The D gene is left open where the match is weak. Size is stated for part of the rows, as once, few or many counts, or as a class when the clone is expanded.

>TRBD2|-|TRBV7-2|TRBJ2-1
CASSPSGLAGRNEQFF
TGTGCCAGCAGCCCGTCGGGACTAGCGGGGCGCAATGAGCAGTTCTTC
>-|-|TRBV6-2/TRBV6-3|TRBJ1-2
CASSSIGLNYGYTF
TGTGCCAGCAGTTCGATTGGGCTTAACTATGGCTACACCTTC
>-|-|TRBV6-1|TRBJ1-5
CASSAYSTGGNQPQHF
TGTGCCAGCAGTGCCTACTCGACAGGCGGTAATCAGCCCCAGCATTTT
>TRBD1|-|TRBV7-2|TRBJ1-4
CASSSTTGGYEKLFF
TGTGCCAGCAGCTCGACGACAGGGGGCTATGAAAAACTGTTTTTT
>-|-|TRBV27|TRBJ1-2
CASSLTPSPGLNYGYTF
TGTGCCAGCAGTTTAACCCCATCACCCGGACTAAACTATGGCTACACCTTC
>-|once|TRBV6-2/TRBV6-3|TRBJ2-3
CASSNTGLFTDTQYF
TGTGCCAGCAGTAATACAGGGCTCTTCACAGATACGCAGTATTTT
>TRBD1|-|TRBV5-6|TRBJ1-1
CASSLMGPRGKGAFF
TGTGCCAGCAGCTTGATGGGACCCAGGGGGAAGGGGGCTTTCTTT
>-|-|TRBV12-3/TRBV12-4|TRBJ1-1
CASSLGGGEAFF
TGTGCCAGCAGCCTGGGGGGGGGTGAAGCTTTCTTT
>-|-|TRBV2|TRBJ1-6
CASRGQGVASPLHF
TGTGCCAGCAGAGGTCAAGGAGTCGCTTCACCCCTCCACTTT
>-|-|TRBV5-1|TRBJ2-1
CASSLTGLGNEQFF
TGCGCCAGCAGCTTGACAGGGCTGGGCAATGAGCAGTTCTTC
>TRBD2|-|TRBV5-1|TRBJ2-2
CASSSGLAGERGTGELFF
TGCGCCAGCAGCTCGGGACTAGCGGGGGAACGTGGCACCGGGGAGCTGTTTTTT
>TRBD2|-|TRBV6-6|TRBJ2-1
CASSYGGGAYNEQFF
TGTGCCAGCAGTTACGGTGGGGGGGCCTACAATGAGCAGTTCTTC
>-|-|TRBV28|TRBJ2-3
CASSEPGWSTDTQYF
TGTGCCAGCTCCGAGCCAGGTTGGAGCACAGATACGCAGTATTTT
>TRBD1|-|TRBV6-6|TRBJ2-7
CASSPRQGSAYEQYF
TGTGCCAGCAGCCCTCGACAGGGTTCAGCCTACGAGCAGTACTTC
>-|-|TRBV7-9|TRBJ2-7
CASSIQGSARDEQYF
TGTGCCAGCAGTATACAGGGATCGGCACGCGACGAGCAGTACTTC
>-|-|TRBV5-6|TRBJ1-5
CASTRQGNQPQHF
TGTGCCAGCACTAGACAGGGCAATCAGCCCCAGCATTTT
>TRBD1|-|TRBV5-1|TRBJ2-5
CASSSGTGGRETQYF
TGCGCCAGCAGCTCCGGGACAGGGGGTCGGGAGACCCAGTACTTC
>-|-|TRBV25-1|TRBJ2-7
CASSIRGWEQYF
TGTGCCAGCAGTATTAGGGGATGGGAGCAGTACTTC
>TRBD1|-|TRBV3-1/TRBV3-2|TRBJ2-7
CASSVTGTGPYEQYF
TGTGCCAGCAGCGTTACCGGGACAGGACCCTACGAGCAGTACTTC
>TRBD1|-|TRBV24-1|TRBJ2-3
CATSDTQGAGDTQYF
TGTGCCACCAGTGATACTCAGGGGGCGGGAGATACGCAGTATTTT
>-|-|TRBV3-1/TRBV3-2|TRBJ1-3
CASSRGNSGNTIYF
TGTGCCAGCAGCCGCGGGAACTCTGGAAACACCATATATTTT
>TRBD2|-|TRBV5-1|TRBJ2-3
CASSASGGAGDTQYF
TGCGCCAGCAGCGCTAGCGGGGGGGCGGGAGATACGCAGTATTTT
>-|-|TRBV11-2|TRBJ2-7
CASSLGTEIYEQYF
TGTGCCAGCAGCTTAGGGACAGAGATATACGAGCAGTACTTC
>-|-|TRBV29-1|TRBJ2-7
CSVRGNTYEQYF
TGCAGCGTCCGGGGGAACACCTACGAGCAGTACTTC
>-|-|TRBV7-9|TRBJ1-1
CATTSFRDEAFF
TGTGCCACCACGAGTTTTCGGGATGAAGCTTTCTTT
>-|-|TRBV9|TRBJ1-1
CASSAYLQGEAFF
TGTGCCAGCAGCGCCTACCTACAGGGTGAAGCTTTCTTT
>TRBD1|-|TRBV5-1|TRBJ2-5
CASSPTTGNQETQYF
TGCGCCAGCAGTCCTACGACAGGGAACCAAGAGACCCAGTACTTC
>-|-|TRBV19|TRBJ1-5
CASSIAGSNQPQHF
TGTGCCAGTAGTATAGCAGGGAGCAATCAGCCCCAGCATTTT
>-|-|TRBV12-3/TRBV12-4|TRBJ2-2
CASSLTSGELFF
TGTGCCAGCAGTTTAACAAGCGGGGAGCTGTTTTTT
>-|-|TRBV27|TRBJ2-7
CASSFVYNRVGEQYF
TGTGCCAGCAGTTTTGTGTATAACAGGGTTGGCGAGCAGTACTTC
>TRBD1|-|TRBV6-5|TRBJ2-6
CASSPDRAGANVLTF
TGTGCCAGCAGCCCGGACAGGGCTGGGGCCAACGTCCTGACTTTC
>TRBD1|-|TRBV11-1|TRBJ1-1
CASSLGIQGPDTEAFF
TGTGCCAGCAGCTTAGGCATACAGGGGCCAGACACTGAAGCTTTCTTT
>-|-|TRBV28|TRBJ1-2
CASSPPGGRVLGYTF
TGTGCCAGCAGCCCTCCCGGGGGTAGGGTTCTTGGCTACACCTTC
>TRBD1|once|TRBV6-2/TRBV6-3|TRBJ2-5
CASSRTGAPQETQYF
TGTGCCAGCAGTAGGACAGGGGCTCCCCAAGAGACCCAGTACTTC
>TRBD2|-|TRBV10-1|TRBJ2-1
CASRGSGGNEQFF
TGCGCCAGCAGGGGTAGCGGGGGCAATGAGCAGTTCTTC
>-|-|TRBV7-2|TRBJ2-7
CASSLQGYEQYF
TGTGCCAGCAGCCTACAGGGCTACGAGCAGTACTTC
>-|-|TRBV2|TRBJ2-7
CASSEVPRVEQYF
TGTGCCAGCAGTGAAGTTCCCCGCGTCGAGCAGTACTTC
>-|-|TRBV7-9|TRBJ2-7
CASSSDGLYEQYF
TGTGCCAGCAGCTCTGACGGACTCTACGAGCAGTACTTC
>-|-|TRBV7-9|TRBJ2-7
CASSLGAGLGLDYEQYF
TGTGCCAGCAGTTTGGGGGCAGGGCTAGGGTTGGACTACGAGCAGTACTTC
>-|-|TRBV20-1|TRBJ1-6
CSAGGISLHF
TGCAGTGCGGGGGGGATTTCCCTCCACTTT
>TRBD1|-|TRBV3-1/TRBV3-2|TRBJ1-2
CASGRGQGARSGYGYTF
TGTGCCAGCGGGCGAGGGCAGGGGGCAAGAAGTGGCTATGGCTACACCTTC
>-|-|TRBV4-3|TRBJ1-4
CASSRTAGQVDEKLFF
TGCGCCAGCAGCCGCACCGCAGGACAAGTTGATGAAAAACTGTTTTTT
>TRBD2|-|TRBV23-1|TRBJ2-7
CASSHRTSGGLNEQYF
TGCGCCAGCAGTCACCGGACTAGCGGGGGGCTAAACGAGCAGTACTTC
>TRBD1|-|TRBV25-1|TRBJ2-5
CASSLDRGLQETQYF
TGTGCCAGCAGCCTAGACAGGGGCCTTCAAGAGACCCAGTACTTC
>TRBD1|-|TRBV4-3|TRBJ2-5
CASSLAGGQGETQYF
TGCGCCAGCAGCCTGGCGGGCGGACAGGGGGAGACCCAGTACTTC
>-|-|TRBV18|TRBJ2-5
CASSPARETQYF
TGTGCCAGCTCACCCGCCAGGGAGACCCAGTACTTC
>TRBD2|-|TRBV7-9|TRBJ2-4
CASSLLAGGPSDIQYF
TGTGCCAGCAGCTTACTTGCGGGGGGGCCGTCGGACATTCAGTACTTC
>TRBD1|-|TRBV6-6|TRBJ1-1
CASSRNRGRTEAFF
TGTGCCAGCAGTCGGAACAGGGGGCGGACTGAAGCTTTCTTT
>TRBD1|-|TRBV29-1|TRBJ1-6
CSVGRDRYSPLHF
TGCAGCGTTGGCCGGGACAGATATTCACCCCTCCACTTT
>TRBD1|-|TRBV6-5|TRBJ1-2
CASSYTTGGYGYTF
TGTGCCAGCAGTTATACTACAGGGGGGTATGGCTACACCTTC
>-|-|TRBV30|TRBJ1-6
CAWTPVYNSPLHF
TGTGCCTGGACACCGGTGTATAATTCACCCCTCCACTTT
>TRBD1|-|TRBV9|TRBJ1-1
CASSPSGQVNTEAFF
TGTGCCAGCAGCCCATCCGGACAGGTTAACACTGAAGCTTTCTTT
>TRBD1|-|TRBV10-2|TRBJ1-2
CASSLTGAYGYTF
TGCGCCAGCAGCTTGACAGGGGCCTATGGCTACACCTTC
>TRBD2|-|TRBV2|TRBJ2-1
CASSAERGTYNEQFF
TGTGCCAGCAGTGCTGAGCGGGGGACTTACAATGAGCAGTTCTTC
>-|-|TRBV6-2/TRBV6-3|TRBJ2-7
CASSYAGQLNEQYF
TGTGCCAGCAGTTACGCGGGACAGCTAAACGAGCAGTACTTC